This TCR beta chain emerged from a study of shared clonotypes between healthy human individuals. Losses at the gene ends were 7 bases for V and 3 bases for J; bases not matched to a gene: 2. Germline assignment: CDR1 SGHTS and CDR2 YDEGEE. The CDR3 loop spans 12 amino acids. Sorted-subset replicate PCRs used about 200 ng of genomic DNA. This amount corresponded to tens of thousands of T cell genomes. Data came from immunoSEQ multiplex PCR; TCRdb stores just in-frame clones and leaves some out. The profile shows approximately 1.5 million clones, 95% to 99% of them singletons. Study findings and constraints: All-four-donor shared clonotypes had higher generation probabilities than non-shared clonotypes did. The donor pool, a small one, limited the genetic and exposure-history diversity represented. What rarefaction showed was incomplete sorted-subset sequencing despite large depth.

About this clone: Antigen specificity is unknown.

What was sequenced was naive CD4+ T cells sorted from blood. Noted subset: CD45RA+ positively selected. The sequence was collected from a man younger than 40 in good health. The chain combines TRBV5-8 with TRBJ2-3; the match to TRBD1 covers 7 bases. CDR3 bases: TGTGCCAGCGGGGACAGAACAGATACGCAGTATTTT. It is translated as CASGDRTDTQYF.